This is a list of T cell receptor beta chains from one sample in a study of shared clonotypes between healthy human individuals. Sequenced by immunoSEQ multiplex PCR; TCRdb stores in-frame clones only, minus some. In the table there are fewer than 400,000 clones, roughly 70% of which are singletons. Specimen: memory CD4+ T cells sorted from blood. Receptors were obtained from a man younger than 40 in good health. The CDR3 runs from the conserved cysteine through the conserved F or W. Fields, in order: J gene, V gene, clone size, D gene, CDR3 DNA, CDR3 protein. A D gene is named only where the DNA matches it firmly. Part of the rows lack a size; the others show once, few, many or a class for expanded clones.

TRBJ1-2,TRBV30,few,NA,TGTGCCTGGAGCTCTGGCCGGTACTATGGCTACACCTTC,CAWSSGRYYGYTF
TRBJ2-1,TRBV18,NA,TRBD1,TGTGCCAGCTCACACGATCCGGGACAGGTCAGCTCCTACAATGAGCAGTTCTTC,CASSHDPGQVSSYNEQFF
TRBJ1-1,TRBV29-1,few,NA,TGCAGCGTTGGAGGCCCTCCCCTGGTAGCTTTCTTT,CSVGGPPLVAFF
TRBJ2-5,TRBV9,once,NA,TGTGCCAGCAGCGTGGGCGACGAGGGGCGCAGGGAGACCCAGTACTTC,CASSVGDEGRRETQYF
TRBJ2-5,TRBV5-1,few,NA,TGCGCCAGCAGCTTGGTCCCTCGACAAGAGACCCAGTACTTC,CASSLVPRQETQYF
TRBJ2-2,TRBV10-3,NA,NA,TGTGCCATCAGTGAGGTGACCGTGATGTGGGGGGCCGCGAACACCGGGGAGCTGTTTTTT,CAISEVTVMWGAANTGELFF
TRBJ2-2,TRBV2,NA,TRBD2,TGTGCCACCTGGACGGGACTAGCGAACACCGGGGAGCTGTTTTTT,CATWTGLANTGELFF
TRBJ1-5,TRBV19,few,NA,TGTGCCAGTAGAAATAGGGTAGTCGGCAATCAGCCCCAGCATTTT,CASRNRVVGNQPQHF
TRBJ1-1,TRBV28,NA,NA,TGTGCCAGCAGTTGGGACTGGAACCTCCCGACGAACACTGAAGCTTTCTTT,CASSWDWNLPTNTEAFF
TRBJ2-1,TRBV18,NA,TRBD2,TGTGCCAGCTCACCCTATAGCGGGAGTATCTCCTTGGACAATGAGCAGTTCTTC,CASSPYSGSISLDNEQFF
TRBJ2-2,TRBV11-3,NA,TRBD2,TGTGCCAGCAGCTTAGGACTAGCTCCCGGGGAGCTGTTTTTT,CASSLGLAPGELFF
TRBJ1-1,TRBV28,NA,NA,TGTGCCAGCGGCCAGGTTGGTGCTTTCTTT,CASGQVGAFF
TRBJ2-5,TRBV18,NA,TRBD2,TGTGCCAGCTCACCTCAACTAGCGGGAGTTGGGGAGACCCAGTACTTC,CASSPQLAGVGETQYF
TRBJ1-5,TRBV6-5,NA,NA,TGTGCCAGCCATTCCGAGGGATGGCCCCAGCATTTT,CASHSEGWPQHF
TRBJ1-1,TRBV2,few,NA,TGTGCCAGCAGTGAAAGGGAACTGAGTGAAGCTTTCTTT,CASSERELSEAFF
TRBJ2-5,TRBV9,NA,NA,TGTGCCAGCAGCGTAGCTACGGCTCAAGAGACCCAGTACTTC,CASSVATAQETQYF
TRBJ2-1,TRBV11-2,NA,NA,TGTGCCAGCAGCCCAAGAACTAGGGGAGGTGTCGAGCAGTTCTTC,CASSPRTRGGVEQFF
TRBJ2-2,TRBV27,NA,TRBD1,TGTGCCAGCAGTTTGTCGGACAGGCACACCGGGGAGCTGTTTTTT,CASSLSDRHTGELFF
TRBJ2-7,TRBV6-1,few,NA,TGTGCCAGCAGGGGCGACGGCTACGAGCAGTACTTC,CASRGDGYEQYF
TRBJ2-7,TRBV11-2,NA,NA,TGTGCCAGCAGCTCTCGTTTAAGCTCCTACGAGCAGTACTTC,CASSSRLSSYEQYF
TRBJ1-1,TRBV6-5,NA,NA,TGTGCCAGCAGTTACCCTTATCCCACTGAAGCTTTCTTT,CASSYPYPTEAFF
TRBJ2-3,TRBV18,NA,NA,TGTGCCAGCTCACCAGGGCAGGGCACAGATACGCAGTATTTT,CASSPGQGTDTQYF
TRBJ2-3,TRBV6-1,NA,NA,TGTGCCAGCAGTCCCCGGACTAAAGGAGATACGCAGTATTTT,CASSPRTKGDTQYF
TRBJ1-2,TRBV30,NA,NA,TGTGCCTGGAGTGACCCGGGGAGAGGAGGCTACACCTTC,CAWSDPGRGGYTF
TRBJ2-5,TRBV2,NA,NA,TGTGCCAGCAGTGATGGGCGGCAAGAGACCCAGTACTTC,CASSDGRQETQYF
TRBJ1-2,TRBV19,few,NA,TGTGCCAGTAGTTCACAGGACCCCCCTAACTATGGCTACACCTTC,CASSSQDPPNYGYTF
TRBJ2-5,TRBV7-9,few,TRBD1,TGTGCCAGCAGCCCCGGGACAGGGGTCGAGACCCAGTACTTC,CASSPGTGVETQYF
TRBJ1-1,TRBV7-9,once,NA,TGTGCCAGCAGCTTATTAGGTCTCTCCACTGAAGCTTTCTTT,CASSLLGLSTEAFF
TRBJ2-5,TRBV18,NA,NA,TGTGCCAGCTGCGCGACGATACAAGAGACCCAGTACTTC,CASCATIQETQYF
TRBJ2-3,TRBV9,few,TRBD2,TGTGCCAGCGCCAGACTAGCGGGAACAGATACGCAGTATTTT,CASARLAGTDTQYF
TRBJ2-2,TRBV10-3,NA,TRBD1,TGTGCCATCGGGACAGGGACCACCGGGGAGCTGTTTTTT,CAIGTGTTGELFF
TRBJ2-1,TRBV5-6,NA,NA,TGTGCCAGCAGCTTGTACGGGCAAAGCTCCTACAATGAGCAGTTCTTC,CASSLYGQSSYNEQFF
TRBJ2-2,TRBV7-7,NA,NA,TGTGCCAGCAGCTTAGCGGTGGGCGGGGAGCTGTTTTTT,CASSLAVGGELFF
TRBJ2-3,TRBV5-5,NA,NA,TGTGCCAGCAGCTTGGAGAGTACAGATACGCAGTATTTT,CASSLESTDTQYF
TRBJ2-1,TRBV29-1,NA,NA,TGCAGCGTTGAGCAGATGGGACGGTCCTACAATGAGCAGTTCTTC,CSVEQMGRSYNEQFF
TRBJ2-2,TRBV4-3,NA,NA,TGCGCCAGCAGCAGGCGGGAAGGCTTCTCCGGGGAGCTGTTTTTT,CASSRREGFSGELFF
TRBJ2-4,TRBV6-1,NA,TRBD1,TGTGCCAGCAAGTGGACAGGGAGTGATGGCATTCAGTACTTC,CASKWTGSDGIQYF
TRBJ1-1,TRBV19,NA,NA,TGTGCCAGCACTCTGGGCGGGACGGTGAACACTGAAGCTTTCTTT,CASTLGGTVNTEAFF
TRBJ2-2,TRBV5-1,NA,NA,TGCGCCAGCAGCTTGGTGCCCAGGGGCACCGGGGAGCTGTTTTTT,CASSLVPRGTGELFF
TRBJ2-1,TRBV4-1,once,NA,TGCGCCAGCAGCCAAGATGCAGGGGCACCGGGACGGTCCTACAATGAGCAGTTCTTC,CASSQDAGAPGRSYNEQFF
TRBJ1-1,TRBV2,NA,NA,TGTGCCAGCAGGGGACTGACGGAGAACACTGAAGCTTTCTTT,CASRGLTENTEAFF
TRBJ2-1,TRBV7-9,NA,TRBD2,TGTGCCAGCGGACGAAGACTAGCGGGAGCGATGAGGGCCAGCAATGAGCAGTTCTTC,CASGRRLAGAMRASNEQFF
TRBJ1-1,TRBV28,NA,NA,TGTGCCAGCAGTCGGGGAACTGAAGCTTTCTTT,CASSRGTEAFF
TRBJ2-3,TRBV18,NA,NA,TGTGCCAGCTCACCCCCGGGACTGGTAACAGATACGCAGTATTTT,CASSPPGLVTDTQYF
TRBJ2-1,TRBV18,NA,TRBD2,TGTGCCAGCTCACCACCTTCACTAGCGGGATCCAATGAGCAGTTCTTC,CASSPPSLAGSNEQFF
TRBJ2-1,TRBV5-1,NA,TRBD2,TGCGCCAGCAGCACGGGACTAGCGGGAGGGCCGGACGAGCAGTTCTTC,CASSTGLAGGPDEQFF
TRBJ2-1,TRBV10-1,NA,NA,TGCGCCAGCAGTGATAGGGACGCGAGCTCCTACAATGAGCAGTTCTTC,CASSDRDASSYNEQFF
TRBJ2-3,TRBV27,NA,NA,TGTGCCAGCAGTTTAGTGGGCACAGATACGCAGTATTTT,CASSLVGTDTQYF
TRBJ1-5,TRBV6-9,NA,TRBD1,TGTGCCAGCAGGTCACAGGGGATCGCTCAGCCCCAGCATTTT,CASRSQGIAQPQHF
TRBJ2-1,TRBV29-1,NA,TRBD1,TGCAGCGTCTACGACAGGGTAAGGTTGTTCTTC,CSVYDRVRLFF
TRBJ2-7,TRBV6-6,few,NA,TGTGCCAGCAGTTACGGTACAGGGATCTCCTACGAGCAGTACTTC,CASSYGTGISYEQYF
TRBJ2-7,TRBV28,few,NA,TGTGCCAGCGGGGGGAACAGGATATCCTACGAGCAGTACTTC,CASGGNRISYEQYF
TRBJ2-7,TRBV7-8,NA,NA,TGTGCCAGCAGCAAGCCGGGACTGGCCTACGAGCAGTACTTC,CASSKPGLAYEQYF